This T cell receptor (beta chain) was identified during a study of blood T cell repertoires in COVID-19. At the level of the study: The study drew acute and convalescent COVID-19 samples from the United States, Italy and Spain. From T cells, B-cell-depleted T cells, or PBMCs came the material, which was cDNA or gDNA.

V trimming: 4 bases; J trimming: 6 bases; junction bases outside the gene matches: 7. This CDR3 has 14 residues. Germline V gene lookup returns CDR1 SGDLS and CDR2 YYNGEE. Enrollment of patients from Seattle took place during active infection, with longitudinal follow-up. Original analysis: Amplification from reference gene primers served as the basis for estimated nucleated cell counts. The data were produced by immunoSEQ multiplex PCR, yet TCRdb's version contains in-frame clones alone and is incomplete. The V and J calls and clone size were taken over from that table, and D and trimming were inferred from the DNA. This table has about 210,000 clones, over 75% appearing once.

The specimen was peripheral blood. The TCR was taken from an older woman with COVID-19, enrolled during active disease. V usage is TRBV9 and J usage is TRBJ2-7; 10 bases align to TRBD2. For the CDR3, the DNA is TGTGCCAGCAGCCCCAGCGGGAGGGCCTCCGAGCAGTACTTC. Its protein is CASSPSGRASEQYF.